This T cell receptor (beta chain) is drawn from a study of immune heterogeneity within non-small cell lung tumors (dated by TCRdb to 2017 to 2018). Regarding the complete study: Histology comprised a few squamous cell carcinomas, 10 non-squamous carcinomas and 1 tumor not otherwise specified. TCR repertoires were analyzed from 57 tumor loci of about 15 patients, while transcriptome data covered only 40 or so loci from more than 10 patients. For mutant peptides 8 to 11 amino acids long, netMHCpan-3.0 predicted neoantigen binding to the HLA alleles of each patient. To look at intratumoral immune heterogeneity, the study ran whole-exome sequencing, RNA-seq and TCR beta repertoire sequencing on several spatially distinct regions taken from every NSCLC tumor.

Based on its abundance in the sample, this clonotype is medium-sized (0.01 to 0.1%). The specificity of this receptor is unknown. No much larger clone exists at a distance of one base, and base qualities are not known. Based on the germline V gene, the CDR1 and CDR2 sequences are MDHEN and SYDVKM. Including cysteine and phenylalanine, the CDR3 has 15 amino acids. The retained sequence is limited to the CDR3, 45 bases, with the frame set at the first base. V lost 2 bases and J lost 2 bases; the stretch between them is 11 bases long. The TCR template was genomic DNA extracted from bulk tumor tissue, and roughly 590 ng of gDNA was amplified for each sample. Multiple biopsies per primary tumor were taken during surgery, spaced as far apart as possible within the tumor mass. The study cohort was described as untreated and was composed of newly diagnosed NSCLC cases undergoing curative surgery. The samples came from under 19 patients with newly diagnosed non-small cell lung cancer who were having surgery intended to be curative. The resected tumor masses were reviewed by two independent pathologists. Sequencing was performed only on DNA and RNA samples of high quality.

The investigation overall reported the following: High-frequency TCR beta clonotypes were largely distinct between individual patients. A statistically significant but moderate positive correlation (R roughly 0.31) was observed between local T-cell repertoire clonality and local tumor mutational burden. Within a given patient, the same dominant CDR3B clonotypes showed up repeatedly across loci, although different tumor locations also carried unique high-frequency clones.

The TCR beta CDR3 region was amplified with a multiplex PCR system, in which a first round of approximately 10 cycles was run using 32 V-gene forward and 13 J-gene reverse primers. The first PCR round used a QIAGEN Multiplex PCR Kit, and the primer sequences were filed in Chinese patent CN105087789A. A second PCR round added Illumina universal primers using the Phusion High-Fidelity PCR Kit. Sequencing of the TCR libraries was done on the Illumina HiSeq X Ten platform in paired-end mode with a 151 bp read length. The study's processing was this. Reads without multiplex PCR primers were removed using Cutadapt, read pairs were merged using PEAR, and CDR3 regions were called using MiXCR with default settings. Shannon entropy measured repertoire diversity, while clonality was calculated as one minus the Shannon entropy divided by the ln of the count of productive unique sequences. Clonotypes present at frequencies of at least 0.5% were defined as dominant or high-frequency T-cell clones. TCRdb handled the public reads itself, with Q25 trimming in fastp and clone calling in MiXCR, and kept productive beta chains. Identical CDR3 proteins give one entry, which carries the most common genes and DNA. Here the V and J calls rest on TCRdb's processing, not on the authors' analysis. This sample comprises roughly 10,000 distinct CDR3 sequences, around 17% of them detected only once. The ten largest clones add up to under 4.5% of the sample.

Sequenced material: lung tumor tissue. This receptor was obtained from a man aged 40-49 years with non-small cell lung cancer. Recombination connected TRBV28 to TRBJ2-3, with a weak D call of TRBD1 (6 bases match). The DNA is TGTGCCAGCAGTTTACAGGGGCCCACCACAGATACGCAGTATTTT. This encodes CASSLQGPTTDTQYF.